This TCR beta chain appears in the sequencing data of a study of blood T cell repertoires in COVID-19. At the level of the study: Specimens from acute and convalescent COVID-19 originated in the United States, Italy and Spain. T cells, B-cell-depleted T cells, or PBMCs supplied cDNA or gDNA.

Germline V gene sequence: CDR1 MNHEY, CDR2 SVGAGI. Trimming removed 6 bases at V and 4 bases at J, with 15 bases between. The CDR3 is made up of 15 amino acids. How the authors handled the data: Amplifying reference gene primers gave estimates of nucleated cell counts. Produced via immunoSEQ multiplex PCR; TCRdb's table is partial and in-frame only. For V, J and clone size, that table is used; D and trimming come from the DNA. The table shows about 89,000 clones, with approximately 75% occurring only once. The chain couples TRBV6-5 to TRBJ2-2; tentatively, D is TRBD1 (6 bases). This receptor was obtained from a woman at least 80 years old with acute or convalescent COVID-19. Sequencing was performed on peripheral blood. The CDR3 region has the DNA TGTGCCAGCAGGAGTACTAGGGGGTTCACCGGGGAGCTGTTTTTT. It yields the protein CASRSTRGFTGELFF.